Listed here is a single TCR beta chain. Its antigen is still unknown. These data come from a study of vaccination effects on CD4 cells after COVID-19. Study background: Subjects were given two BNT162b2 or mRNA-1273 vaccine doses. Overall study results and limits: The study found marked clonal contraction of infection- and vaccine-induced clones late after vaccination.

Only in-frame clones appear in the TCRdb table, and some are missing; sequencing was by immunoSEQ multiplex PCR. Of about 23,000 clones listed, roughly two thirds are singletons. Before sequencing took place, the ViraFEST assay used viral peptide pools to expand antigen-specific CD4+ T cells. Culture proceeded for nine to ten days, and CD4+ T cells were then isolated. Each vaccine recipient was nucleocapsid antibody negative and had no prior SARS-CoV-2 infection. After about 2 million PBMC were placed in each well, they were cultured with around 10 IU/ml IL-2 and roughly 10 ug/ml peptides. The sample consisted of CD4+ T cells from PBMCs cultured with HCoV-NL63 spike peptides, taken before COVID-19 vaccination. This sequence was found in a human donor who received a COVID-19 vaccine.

CDR3 bases: TGTGCCAGCAGTGATTGGACAGGTCTCAATCAGCCCCAGCATTTT. Translation: CASSDWTGLNQPQHF. The chain couples TRBV2 to TRBJ1-5, with 7 nucleotides matching TRBD1. The CDR3 spans 15 residues. J was trimmed by 3 bases and V by 3 bases; bases with no gene match: 5. Germline-derived CDR1 and CDR2 are SNHLY and FYNNEI. The whole variable domain, remainder taken from reference TRBV2 and TRBJ1-5, is EPEVTQTPSHQVTQMGQEVILRCVPISNHLYFYWYRQILGQKVEFLVSFYNNEISEKSEIFDDQFSVERPDGSNFTLKIRSTKLEDSAMYFCASSDWTGLNQPQHFGDGTRLSIL.